This T cell receptor beta chain is from a study of CD8 T cells in Susac syndrome. Random hexamers were used to reverse transcribe the RNA input (about 0.5 to 1 ug). By means of immunoSEQ multiplex PCR, TCR beta CDR3 spanning 54 Vbeta and 13 Jbeta underwent amplification. TCRdb passed the immunoSEQ multiplex PCR reads through MiXCR, listing each CDR3 protein once. Of around 150,000 distinct CDR3 sequences listed, about 93% are singletons. This TCR was recovered from a human donor in good health. The sample comprised CD4+ T cells from PBMCs.

CDR3 sequence reads: CASTGVSRDTEAFF. The CDR3 DNA reads as TGTGCCAGCACGGGGGTCTCTCGGGACACTGAAGCTTTCTTT. V and J are TRBV2 and TRBJ1-1; D may be TRBD1 (5 bases). The CDR3 length is 14 residues. Between the trimmed V and J ends, which lost 7 bases and 3 bases, there was a span of 15 bases. Germline V gene sequence: CDR1 SNHLY, CDR2 FYNNEI.